This T cell receptor (beta chain) originates from a study of blood T cell repertoires in COVID-19. Study background: Samples came from the United States, Italy and Spain, spanning acute and convalescent COVID-19.

Authors' processing steps: How many nucleated cells were present was estimated from reference gene primer amplification. Clones were read by immunoSEQ multiplex PCR, and TCRdb kept only the in-frame ones, dropping some. V and J calls and clone size are as listed in that table; D and trimming were resolved from the DNA. The sample carries 100,000 to 150,000 clones, 86% recorded once. V lost 5 bases to trimming and J lost 6 bases, with 20 bases between them. This CDR3 is 15 amino acids long. The V gene's germline CDR1 is SSHAT and CDR2 FNYEAQ (reference sequence). The receptor was derived from a man aged 65-85 years who had recovered from COVID-19. Sequencing used peripheral blood. The chain combines TRBV7-7 with TRBJ2-7; a weak D match, TRBD1 (6 bases). The CDR3 loop reads CASSTGPQQGSEQYF. The CDR3 nucleotides read TGTGCCAGCAGCACCGGGCCCCAACAGGGTTCCGAGCAGTACTTC.